This is a list of T cell receptor beta chains from one sample in a study of blood T cell repertoires in COVID-19. Repertoires were generated with immunoSEQ multiplex PCR, while TCRdb's copy carries only in-frame clones and drops some. The sample contains 400,000 or so clones, 80% to 90% of which appear only once. Sequenced sample: PBMCs or T cells enriched from blood (not recorded which). The receptors come from a man aged 25 to 40 who had recovered from COVID-19. The CDR3 runs from the conserved cysteine through the conserved F or W. Fields, in order: J gene, D gene, V gene, CDR3 length, CDR3 DNA, CDR3 protein. A D gene is named only where the DNA matches it firmly.

J gene: TRBJ1-2; D gene: .; V gene: TRBV12-3/TRBV12-4; CDR3 length: 12; CDR3 DNA: TGTGCCAGTTTAGGGAAGACTAATGGCTACACCTTC; CDR3 protein: CASLGKTNGYTF
J gene: TRBJ2-7; D gene: .; V gene: TRBV7-9; CDR3 length: 14; CDR3 DNA: TGTGCCAGCAGCTTAGAGGGGGGGCGCGGTGAGCAGTACTTC; CDR3 protein: CASSLEGGRGEQYF
J gene: TRBJ2-3; D gene: .; V gene: TRBV6-5; CDR3 length: 14; CDR3 DNA: TGTGCCAGCAGTCCTGCGGGCCTTACAGATACGCAGTATTTT; CDR3 protein: CASSPAGLTDTQYF
J gene: TRBJ2-4; D gene: .; V gene: TRBV6-5; CDR3 length: 15; CDR3 DNA: TGTGCCAGCAGTTACTCGTTCGAGCGTGGGAACATTCAGTACTTC; CDR3 protein: CASSYSFERGNIQYF
J gene: TRBJ2-7; D gene: TRBD2; V gene: TRBV28; CDR3 length: 14; CDR3 DNA: TGTGCCAGCAGTGAGGGACTACCCCTGAACGAGCAGTACTTC; CDR3 protein: CASSEGLPLNEQYF
J gene: TRBJ2-7; D gene: TRBD1; V gene: TRBV30; CDR3 length: 14; CDR3 DNA: TGTGCCTGGAGCGTCGACAGGGCTACCTACGAGCAGTACTTC; CDR3 protein: CAWSVDRATYEQYF
J gene: TRBJ2-1; D gene: TRBD2; V gene: TRBV6-5; CDR3 length: 11; CDR3 DNA: TGTGCCATCGGGGGGATCAATGAGCAGTTCTTC; CDR3 protein: CAIGGINEQFF
J gene: TRBJ2-7; D gene: .; V gene: TRBV6-5; CDR3 length: 14; CDR3 DNA: TGTGCCAGCAGTTACCAGAGGAAAAACTACGAGCAGTACTTC; CDR3 protein: CASSYQRKNYEQYF
J gene: TRBJ2-6; D gene: .; V gene: TRBV28; CDR3 length: 16; CDR3 DNA: TGTGCCAGCAATCGGGGGGCCCACTCTGGGGCCAACGTCCTGACTTTC; CDR3 protein: CASNRGAHSGANVLTF
J gene: TRBJ1-1; D gene: .; V gene: TRBV6-5; CDR3 length: 13; CDR3 DNA: TGTGCCGGTAAGGAGGGAATAAGGACTGAAGCTTTCTTT; CDR3 protein: CAGKEGIRTEAFF
J gene: TRBJ1-5; D gene: .; V gene: TRBV5-1; CDR3 length: 14; CDR3 DNA: TGCGCCAGCAGCTTGCAACCAGACAATCAGCCCCAGCATTTT; CDR3 protein: CASSLQPDNQPQHF
J gene: TRBJ2-3; D gene: .; V gene: TRBV27; CDR3 length: 13; CDR3 DNA: TGTGCCAGCAGTCTCAGGGCCACAGATACGCAGTATTTT; CDR3 protein: CASSLRATDTQYF
J gene: TRBJ2-7; D gene: .; V gene: TRBV6-1; CDR3 length: 14; CDR3 DNA: TGTGCCAGCAGTGAAGCGCGCAGGGTCATCGAGCAGTACTTC; CDR3 protein: CASSEARRVIEQYF
J gene: TRBJ1-2; D gene: TRBD1; V gene: TRBV7-9; CDR3 length: 18; CDR3 DNA: TGTGCCAGCAGCTTCGCCCGACAGGGGCGACCACAAAACTATGGCTACACCTTC; CDR3 protein: CASSFARQGRPQNYGYTF
J gene: TRBJ2-3; D gene: TRBD1; V gene: TRBV27; CDR3 length: 16; CDR3 DNA: TGTGCCAGCAGTTTATCCGGACAGGGGACCACAGATACGCAGTATTTT; CDR3 protein: CASSLSGQGTTDTQYF
J gene: TRBJ2-1; D gene: TRBD1; V gene: TRBV11-3; CDR3 length: 16; CDR3 DNA: TGTGCCAGCAGCCTAGCCGGGACAGGGGGACGGAATGAGCAGTTCTTC; CDR3 protein: CASSLAGTGGRNEQFF